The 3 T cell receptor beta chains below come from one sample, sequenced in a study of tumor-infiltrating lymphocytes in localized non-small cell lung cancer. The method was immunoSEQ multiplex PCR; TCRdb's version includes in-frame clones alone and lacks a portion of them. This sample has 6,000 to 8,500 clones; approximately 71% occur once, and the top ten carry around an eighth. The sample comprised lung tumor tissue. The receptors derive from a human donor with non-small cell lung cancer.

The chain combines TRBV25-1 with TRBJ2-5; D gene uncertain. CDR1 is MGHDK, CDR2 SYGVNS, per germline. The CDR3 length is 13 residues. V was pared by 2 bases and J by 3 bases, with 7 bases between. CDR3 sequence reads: CASSEPYEETQYF. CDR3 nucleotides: TGTGCCAGCAGTGAACCCTACGAAGAGACCCAGTACTTC.

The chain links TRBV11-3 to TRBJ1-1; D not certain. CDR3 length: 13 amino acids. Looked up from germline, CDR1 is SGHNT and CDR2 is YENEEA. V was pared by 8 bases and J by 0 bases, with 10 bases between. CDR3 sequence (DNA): TGTGCCAGCGGCGTGACGGTGAACACTGAAGCTTTCTTT. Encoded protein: CASGVTVNTEAFF.

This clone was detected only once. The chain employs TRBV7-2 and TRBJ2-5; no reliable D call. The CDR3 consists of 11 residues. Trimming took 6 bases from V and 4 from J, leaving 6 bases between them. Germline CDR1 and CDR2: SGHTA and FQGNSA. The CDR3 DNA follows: TGTGCCAGCAGTCAAGGAGAGACCCAGTACTTC. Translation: CASSQGETQYF. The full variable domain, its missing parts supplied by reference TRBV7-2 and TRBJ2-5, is GAGVSQSPSNKVTEKGKDVELRCDPISGHTALYWYRQSLGQGLEFLIYFQGNSAPDKSGLPSDRFSAERTGGSVSTLTIQRTQQEDSAVYLCASSQGETQYFGPGTRLLVL.